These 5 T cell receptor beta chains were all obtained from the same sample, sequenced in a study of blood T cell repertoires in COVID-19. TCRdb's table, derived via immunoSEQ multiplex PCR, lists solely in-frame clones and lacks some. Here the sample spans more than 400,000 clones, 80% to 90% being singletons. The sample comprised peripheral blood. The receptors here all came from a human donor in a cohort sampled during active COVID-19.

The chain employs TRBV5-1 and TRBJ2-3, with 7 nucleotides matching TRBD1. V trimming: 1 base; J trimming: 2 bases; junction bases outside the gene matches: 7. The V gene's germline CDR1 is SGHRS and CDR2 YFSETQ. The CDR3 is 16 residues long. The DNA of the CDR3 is TGCGCCAGCAGCTTGCCTACTGGACAGGCCACAGATACGCAGTATTTT. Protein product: CASSLPTGQATDTQYF. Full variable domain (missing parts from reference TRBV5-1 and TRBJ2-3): KAGVTQTPRYLIKTRGQQVTLSCSPISGHRSVSWYQQTPGQGLQFLFEYFSETQRNKGNFPGRFSGRQFSNSRSEMNVSTLELGDSALYLCASSLPTGQATDTQYFGPGTRLTVL.

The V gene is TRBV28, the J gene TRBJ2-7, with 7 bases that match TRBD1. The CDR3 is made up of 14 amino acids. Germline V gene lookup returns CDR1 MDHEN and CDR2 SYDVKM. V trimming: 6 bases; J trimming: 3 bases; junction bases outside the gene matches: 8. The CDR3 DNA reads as TGTGCCAGCAGAGTAAAAGGGGGCCTCTACGAGCAGTACTTC. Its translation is CASRVKGGLYEQYF.

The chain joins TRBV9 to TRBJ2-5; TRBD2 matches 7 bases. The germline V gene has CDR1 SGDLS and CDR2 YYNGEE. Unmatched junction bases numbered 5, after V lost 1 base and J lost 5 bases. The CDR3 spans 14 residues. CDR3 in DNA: TGTGCCAGCAGCGTAAAGCGGGACGGGGAGACCCAGTACTTC. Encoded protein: CASSVKRDGETQYF.

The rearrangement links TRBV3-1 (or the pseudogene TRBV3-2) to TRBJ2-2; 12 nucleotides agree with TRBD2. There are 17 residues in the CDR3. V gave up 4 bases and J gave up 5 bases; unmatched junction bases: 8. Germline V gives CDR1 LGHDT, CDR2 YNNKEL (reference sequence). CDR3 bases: TGTGCCAGCAGCCGTTTCCTAGCGGGAGGGCCGACCGGGGAGCTGTTTTTT. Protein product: CASSRFLAGGPTGELFF.

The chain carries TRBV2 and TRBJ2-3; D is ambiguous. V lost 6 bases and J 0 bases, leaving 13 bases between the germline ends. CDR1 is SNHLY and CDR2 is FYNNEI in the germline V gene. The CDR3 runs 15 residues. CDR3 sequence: CASRDLPVSTDTQYF. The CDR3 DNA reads TGTGCCAGCAGAGATCTACCGGTTAGCACAGATACGCAGTATTTT.